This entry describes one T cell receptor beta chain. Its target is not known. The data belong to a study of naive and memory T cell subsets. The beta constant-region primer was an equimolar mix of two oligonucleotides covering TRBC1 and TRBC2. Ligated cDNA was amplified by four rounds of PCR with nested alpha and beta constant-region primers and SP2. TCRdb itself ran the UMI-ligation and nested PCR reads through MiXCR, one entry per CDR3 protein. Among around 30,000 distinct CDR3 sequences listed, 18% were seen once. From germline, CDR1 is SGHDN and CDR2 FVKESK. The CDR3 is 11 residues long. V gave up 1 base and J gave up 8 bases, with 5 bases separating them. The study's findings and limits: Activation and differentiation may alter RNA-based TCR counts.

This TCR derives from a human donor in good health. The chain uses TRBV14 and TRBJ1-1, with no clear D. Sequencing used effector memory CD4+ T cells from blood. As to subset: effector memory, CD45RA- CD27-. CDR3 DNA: TGTGCCAGCAGCCAAGCTGCCGAAGCTTTCTTT. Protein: CASSQAAEAFF.